A selection of T cell receptor beta chains follows, all from one sample in a study of T cell responses to AZD1222 COVID-19 vaccine. Sequenced by immunoSEQ multiplex PCR; TCRdb stores in-frame clones only, minus some. Among over 50,000 clones, roughly three quarters were seen once, and the ten largest hold roughly 5.1%. This material consisted of peripheral blood, taken 28 days after the second AZD1222 dose. Every receptor here comes from an adult who received the AZD1222 COVID-19 vaccine. The CDR3 runs from the conserved cysteine through the conserved F or W. Fields, in order: V gene, D gene, J gene, clone size, CDR3 DNA, CDR3 protein. A D gene is named only where the DNA matches it firmly. Part of the rows lack a size; the others show once, few, many or a class for expanded clones.

v_call: TRBV5-1
d_call: .
j_call: TRBJ1-3
clone_size: .
cdr3_nt: TGCGCCAGCAGCTTGGACAAAGTCTCTGGAAACACCATATATTTT
cdr3_aa: CASSLDKVSGNTIYF

v_call: TRBV5-1
d_call: TRBD1
j_call: TRBJ2-2
clone_size: .
cdr3_nt: TGCGCCAGCAGCTATAGACCGACAAACTACGACAGGGCGAACACCGGGGAGCTGTTTTTT
cdr3_aa: CASSYRPTNYDRANTGELFF

v_call: TRBV2
d_call: TRBD1
j_call: TRBJ1-5
clone_size: once
cdr3_nt: TGTGCCAGCAGTGAAGGACAGGGGCAGGTGGGGCATTTT
cdr3_aa: CASSEGQGQVGHF

v_call: TRBV28
d_call: .
j_call: TRBJ1-2
clone_size: .
cdr3_nt: TGTGCCAGCAGTTTAAGAAACTATGGCTACACCTTC
cdr3_aa: CASSLRNYGYTF

v_call: TRBV9
d_call: TRBD1
j_call: TRBJ1-2
clone_size: .
cdr3_nt: TGTGCCAGCAGCGTAGGCGGGACAGGGGTTAACTATGGCTACACCTTC
cdr3_aa: CASSVGGTGVNYGYTF

v_call: TRBV7-2
d_call: TRBD1
j_call: TRBJ1-4
clone_size: .
cdr3_nt: TGTGCCAGCAGCCCGAGGGGGCCCGGGGGCGTTAATGAAAAACTGTTTTTT
cdr3_aa: CASSPRGPGGVNEKLFF

v_call: TRBV7-8
d_call: .
j_call: TRBJ1-6
clone_size: .
cdr3_nt: TGTGCCAGCAGCTTCCGTGCGGCGGGAGTAAATTCACCCCTCCACTTT
cdr3_aa: CASSFRAAGVNSPLHF

v_call: TRBV11-2
d_call: .
j_call: TRBJ2-7
clone_size: .
cdr3_nt: TGTGCCAGCAGCCCCCACCCCTACGAGCAGTACTTC
cdr3_aa: CASSPHPYEQYF

v_call: TRBV30
d_call: TRBD2
j_call: TRBJ2-1
clone_size: .
cdr3_nt: TGTGCCGTAGCGGGACCTATTTACAATGAGCAGTTCTTC
cdr3_aa: CAVAGPIYNEQFF

v_call: TRBV6-5
d_call: TRBD1
j_call: TRBJ2-1
clone_size: .
cdr3_nt: TGTGCCAGCAGTACCGGACAGGTCTACAATGAGCAGTTCTTC
cdr3_aa: CASSTGQVYNEQFF

v_call: TRBV28
d_call: TRBD1
j_call: TRBJ1-5
clone_size: .
cdr3_nt: TGTGCCAGCCTTAGCGGGACAGGGGGTTATCAGCCCCAGCATTTT
cdr3_aa: CASLSGTGGYQPQHF

v_call: TRBV29-1
d_call: .
j_call: TRBJ1-5
clone_size: .
cdr3_nt: TGCAGCGCCGCCAAGGCCCGGGATCAGCCCCAGCATTTT
cdr3_aa: CSAAKARDQPQHF

v_call: TRBV28
d_call: .
j_call: TRBJ1-1
clone_size: .
cdr3_nt: TGTGCCAGCCATCATCCTTCGGCTGAAGCTTTCTTT
cdr3_aa: CASHHPSAEAFF

v_call: TRBV4-2
d_call: .
j_call: TRBJ1-6
clone_size: .
cdr3_nt: TGTGCCAGCAGCCAAGGGCCAGGGCAGGGAGATTCACCCCTCCACTTT
cdr3_aa: CASSQGPGQGDSPLHF

v_call: TRBV18
d_call: .
j_call: TRBJ1-5
clone_size: .
cdr3_nt: TGTGCCAGCTCCCCGGACAGAAACAATCAGCCCCAGCATTTT
cdr3_aa: CASSPDRNNQPQHF

v_call: TRBV10-1
d_call: .
j_call: TRBJ1-2
clone_size: once
cdr3_nt: TGCGCCAGCAGTGAGACGTATAACTATGGCTACACCTTC
cdr3_aa: CASSETYNYGYTF

v_call: TRBV28
d_call: TRBD2
j_call: TRBJ2-5
clone_size: .
cdr3_nt: TGTGCCAGCAGTTCACTAGCGGGAGGGCCAGGGGAGACCCAGTACTTC
cdr3_aa: CASSSLAGGPGETQYF

v_call: TRBV24-1
d_call: TRBD2
j_call: TRBJ2-2
clone_size: .
cdr3_nt: TGTGCCACCGGGGGGGAGAGCACCGGGGAGCTGTTTTTT
cdr3_aa: CATGGESTGELFF

v_call: TRBV5-1
d_call: .
j_call: TRBJ2-1
clone_size: .
cdr3_nt: TGCGCCAGCAGCTTGGATGAGGGAACGGACAATGAGCAGTTCTTC
cdr3_aa: CASSLDEGTDNEQFF

v_call: TRBV7-7
d_call: .
j_call: TRBJ2-1
clone_size: .
cdr3_nt: TGTGCTAGCAGCCAAGCCCGGGGGGCGAGTGAGCAGTTCTTC
cdr3_aa: CASSQARGASEQFF